This T cell receptor beta chain is drawn from a study of CD8+ T cells in alopecia areata. Regarding this clone: Its antigen remains unknown.

Study-level results: Many expanded lesional clones persisted in scalp and blood during tofacitinib.

The CDR3 spans 15 residues. V lost 4 bases and J lost 2; bases outside the gene matches: 6. Germline CDR1 SGHRS, CDR2 YFSETQ. In each case, RNA was isolated and then reverse transcribed into cDNA as the sequencing template. Sequencing was performed with immunoSEQ multiplex PCR; in TCRdb, only in-frame clones are kept and a portion is missing. The data contain hundreds of thousands of clones, roughly 60% of them singletons. Described treatment: oral pan-JAK inhibitor, 5-10 mg twice daily. Lesional scalp punch biopsies and peripheral blood came from alopecia areata patients. Source: CD4+ T cells sorted from blood, taken at roughly week 53, from a patient treated with tofacitinib. The chain links TRBV5-1 to TRBJ2-5, with 9 bases lining up with TRBD2. The receptor's source is a human donor with alopecia areata. The CDR3 sequence is CASSPRTSDQETQYF. The CDR3 DNA follows: TGCGCCAGCAGCCCACGGACTAGCGATCAAGAGACCCAGTACTTC.